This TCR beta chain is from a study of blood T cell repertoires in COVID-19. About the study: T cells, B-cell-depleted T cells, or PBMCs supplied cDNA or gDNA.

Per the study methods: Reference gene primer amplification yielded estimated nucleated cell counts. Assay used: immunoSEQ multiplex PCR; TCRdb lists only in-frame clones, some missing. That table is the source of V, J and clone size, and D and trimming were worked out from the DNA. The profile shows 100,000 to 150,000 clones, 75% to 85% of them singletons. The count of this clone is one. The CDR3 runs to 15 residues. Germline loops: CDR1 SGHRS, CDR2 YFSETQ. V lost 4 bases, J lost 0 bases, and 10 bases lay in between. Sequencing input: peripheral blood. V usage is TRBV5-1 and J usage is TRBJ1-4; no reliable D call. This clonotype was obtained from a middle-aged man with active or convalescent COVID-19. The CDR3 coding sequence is TGCGCCAGCAGCGAACAAGATGCAACTAATGAAAAACTGTTTTTT. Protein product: CASSEQDATNEKLFF.